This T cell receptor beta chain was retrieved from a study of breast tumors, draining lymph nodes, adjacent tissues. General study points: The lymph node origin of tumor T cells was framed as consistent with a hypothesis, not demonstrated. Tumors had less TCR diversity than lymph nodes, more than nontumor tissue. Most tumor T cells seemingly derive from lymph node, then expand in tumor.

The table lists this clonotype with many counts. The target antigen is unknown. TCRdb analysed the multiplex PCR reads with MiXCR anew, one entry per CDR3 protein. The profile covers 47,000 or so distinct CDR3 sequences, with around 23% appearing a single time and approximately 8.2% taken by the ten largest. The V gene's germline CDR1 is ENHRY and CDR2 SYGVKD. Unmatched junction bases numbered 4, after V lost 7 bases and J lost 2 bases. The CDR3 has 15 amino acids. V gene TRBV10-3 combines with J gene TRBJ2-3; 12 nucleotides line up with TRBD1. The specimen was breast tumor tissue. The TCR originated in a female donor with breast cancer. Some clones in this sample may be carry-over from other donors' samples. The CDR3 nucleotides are TGTGCCATCACCCGGGACAGGGGGCACACAGATACGCAGTATTTT. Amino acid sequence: CAITRDRGHTDTQYF.